The T cell receptor beta chain described here comes from a study of radiation and T cells in renal cell carcinoma (TCRdb year 2020). Regarding the research as a whole: In total, 50 to 60 samples, comprising around 26 tumors and some 27 peripheral blood samples, were subjected to TCR beta sequencing. The final blood draw took place at 4 weeks after radiation, the same time as nephrectomy. Across all 53 samples, several million unique CDR3 nucleotide sequences encoding some 2.6 million unique CDR3 amino acid sequences were identified.

CDR1 and CDR2 are read off the germline V gene (reference sequence) as GTSNPN and SVGIG. The CDR3 goes from the cysteine to the phenylalanine over 13 residues. The sequence is cut down to CDR3 DNA, 39 bases in frame from base 1. V sheds 5 bases and J sheds 0 bases, leaving 10 bases between their ends. The sample's time point label, decoded: blood 4 weeks post-SBRT, at nephrectomy. The intended sense of this specimen's treatment or condition label: 15 Gy SBRT to primary tumor, nephrectomy 4 weeks later. The samples were obtained from a clinical trial, where primary renal cell carcinomas were treated with 15 Gy stereotactic body radiation therapy and then removed by nephrectomy 4 weeks afterward. To follow tumor-enriched clonotypes, peripheral blood was collected serially from radiation-treated patients at baseline and again at 2 weeks and 4 weeks after SBRT. Every patient's renal cell carcinoma showed clear cell pathology. The QIAamp DNA Blood Mini Kit (Qiagen) was used to prepare genomic DNA for TCR sequencing. The analyses included only samples that passed all quality control checks.

TCR beta libraries were generated from genomic DNA with the immunoSEQ kit, following the manufacturer's recommendations. Library preparation used a first multiplex PCR with proprietary primers, then a second PCR adding unique barcodes, with bead cleanups after each round. Each sample batch included a kit-provided positive control reaction and a negative control reaction. The final libraries were assessed on an Agilent 4200 TapeStation D1000 ScreenTape, pooled by volume, and quantified by qPCR. Sequencing was performed on an Illumina NextSeq500 with a MidOutput 150-cycle cartridge, and 156 Read1 and 15 Index1 cycles were run with kit custom primers. The pooled library was loaded at roughly 0.9 pM with about 20% PhiX control spiked in. As for how the authors treated the data: Vendor-processed data were analyzed in R, with a clonotype defined as all T cells sharing the same CDR3 nucleotide sequence. For clone abundance analyses, frequencies were normalized to the 10,000 most abundant clones per sample. Public T cell clones, which averaged fewer than five per sample, were excluded before analysis. Tumor-enriched and baseline blood-enriched clonotypes were defined by at least a 32-fold difference in abundance between compartments. A beta-binomial differential abundance model was used to identify clonotypes that were expanded or contracted between blood time points. Tumor-blood repertoire similarity was measured with the Baroni-Urbani and Buser coefficient, and groups were compared using two-tailed Wilcoxon tests in R. TCRdb carries this immuneACCESS record with in-frame sequences only. Its versions omit some clonotypes, under half of them owing to an unresolved V gene in the studies checked, with the rest unexplained. The DNA gave D and trimming, while V, J and clone size come from that table. Present in this sample are about 74,000 clones, around 89% of which were seen just once. The ten largest make up nearly 6% of the sample.

This clone showed up just a few times. Its antigen has not been determined. Base qualities were left out, and no much larger clone turns up one base away. Study-wide findings and limitations: No pretreatment tumor biopsies were available, so the baseline intratumoral presence of clonotypes could not be determined. Because the trial had a single-armed design, the trial could not examine how radiation dose or scheduling affected the TCR repertoire. Changes in the blood repertoire were not tracked past 4 weeks after treatment. An increase in top tumor clonotypes in blood was observed from baseline to 2 weeks post-radiation, followed by contraction by 4 weeks, which was taken to suggest transient expansion of tumor-resident clones.

Material: blood, obtained from a patient whose treatment included radiotherapy and nephrectomy. Recombination connected TRBV30 to TRBJ1-1; perhaps TRBD1 is the D gene, with 6 bases matching. The source is a woman aged 70-85 years with renal cell carcinoma. The CDR3 protein sequence reads: CAWLGQMNTEAFF. The DNA sequence is TGTGCCTGGTTGGGACAAATGAACACTGAAGCTTTCTTT.